The clone carrying this T cell receptor (beta chain) has only a few counts. The sample belongs to a study of blood T cell repertoires in COVID-19. About the research overall: Researchers got acute and convalescent COVID-19 samples from the United States, Italy and Spain. T cells, B-cell-depleted T cells, or PBMCs provided the cDNA or gDNA that served as material.

The Seattle patients joined while their infection was active and were tracked longitudinally afterward. Method: immunoSEQ multiplex PCR; TCRdb's copy keeps in-frame clones and lacks some. The sample yields about 200,000 clones, around nine tenths seen once. CDR1 is SGHAT, CDR2 FQNNGV, per germline. V shed 6 bases and J shed 6 bases, with 14 bases lying between them. The length of the CDR3 is 14 residues. V gene TRBV11-2 combines with J gene TRBJ2-2, with TRBD1 as a possible D gene (6 bases). Material for sequencing was peripheral blood. The receptor was isolated from a man in his forties or fifties with COVID-19, enrolled during active disease. The CDR3 sequence is CASSLNRVAGELFF. CDR3 nucleotides: TGTGCCAGCAGTTTGAACAGGGTTGCCGGGGAGCTGTTTTTT. The entire variable domain, with the rest obtained from reference TRBV11-2 and TRBJ2-2, is as follows: EAGVAQSPRYKIIEKRQSVAFWCNPISGHATLYWYQQILGQGPKLLIQFQNNGVVDDSQLPKDRFSAERLKGVDSTLKIQPAKLEDSAVYLCASSLNRVAGELFFGEGSRLTVL.